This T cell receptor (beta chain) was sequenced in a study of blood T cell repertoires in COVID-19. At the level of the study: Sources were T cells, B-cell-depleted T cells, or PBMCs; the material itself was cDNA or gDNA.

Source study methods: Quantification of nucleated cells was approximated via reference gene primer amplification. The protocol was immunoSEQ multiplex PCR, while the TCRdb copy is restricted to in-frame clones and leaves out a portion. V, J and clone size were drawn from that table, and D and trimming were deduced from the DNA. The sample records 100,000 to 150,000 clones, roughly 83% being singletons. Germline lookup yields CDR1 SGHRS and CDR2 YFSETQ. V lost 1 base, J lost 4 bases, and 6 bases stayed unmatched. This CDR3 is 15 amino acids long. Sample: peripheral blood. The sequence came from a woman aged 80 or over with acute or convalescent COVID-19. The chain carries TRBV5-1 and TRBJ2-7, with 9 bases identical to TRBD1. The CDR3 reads CASSLTGQGTYEQYF. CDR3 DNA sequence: TGCGCCAGCAGCTTGACCGGACAGGGGACATACGAGCAGTACTTC.